Following are 9 T cell receptor beta chains from one sample sequenced in a study of cytomegalovirus exposure and HLA in healthy donors. The study ran its PCR with 60 Vbeta and 13 Jbeta primers. The data were produced by immunoSEQ multiplex PCR, yet TCRdb's version contains in-frame clones alone and is incomplete. The table has under 200,000 clones, roughly 85% seen once. The sequenced sample consisted of PBMCs. These receptors came from a woman in her thirties or forties in good health and CMV-seronegative.

The chain uses TRBV7-2 and TRBJ2-7, with a tentative D call TRBD2 (6 bases). CDR3 length: 14 residues. Trimming shortened V by 4 bases and J by 3 bases, and 13 bases separated the two germline ends. Germline V gene data show CDR1 as SGHTA and CDR2 as FQGNSA. The CDR3 DNA is TGTGCCAGCAGCTCCTCGCGACTAGTCTACGAGCAGTACTTC. This encodes CASSSSRLVYEQYF.

The rearrangement joins TRBV2 to TRBJ2-1; 10 bases match TRBD1. The junction had 11 bases not matched to a gene; V was cut back by 6 bases and J by 9 bases. Germline V gives CDR1 SNHLY, CDR2 FYNNEI. The CDR3 length is 15 residues. In nucleotides, the CDR3 is TGTGCCAGCAGGGCGATGACAGGGGGCATTAGTGAGCAGTTCTTC. Amino acid sequence: CASRAMTGGISEQFF.

The rearrangement uses TRBV15 and TRBJ2-7, with D maybe TRBD1 (6 bases). The germline V gene has CDR1 LNHNV and CDR2 YYDKDF (reference sequence). The CDR3 covers 13 residues. Trimming took 3 bases from V and 3 from J, leaving 9 bases between them. CDR3 in amino acids: CATSRDRYYEQYF. CDR3 sequence (DNA): TGTGCCACCAGCAGGGACAGATACTACGAGCAGTACTTC.

This sequence joins TRBV29-1 and TRBJ1-2; the D is unclear. The CDR3 covers 12 residues. Germline values: CDR1 SQVTM, CDR2 ANQGSEA. Deletions cut 4 bases from V and 4 bases from J, with 10 bases between. The CDR3 DNA follows: TGCAGCGTTGCGCGCGAGTTCTATGGCTACACCTTC. Translated: CSVAREFYGYTF.

This clone appeared once. The genes are TRBV28 and TRBJ2-6; weak D call: TRBD1 (7 bases). Germline CDR1 is MDHEN and CDR2 is SYDVKM. This CDR3 has 16 amino acids. The ends were cut back, 5 bases at V and 1 base at J, with 12 bases in the middle. In DNA form, the CDR3 reads TGTGCCAGCAGTGAGGCAGGGGGGTCTGGGGCCAACGTCCTGACTTTC. Amino acids: CASSEAGGSGANVLTF.

The V gene is TRBV27, the J gene TRBJ1-6; perhaps TRBD1 as D (6 bases). CDR3 size: 21 residues. The V end lost 2 bases, the J end lost 13 bases, and 36 bases lay between the germline ends. Germline CDR1 is MNHEY and CDR2 is SMNVEV (reference sequence). As DNA, the CDR3 is TGTGCCAGCAGTTTAGAGGGCAGGGGCCCTCCCCCCAGCCAGCAATTCATGCCCCTCCACTTT. Encoded protein: CASSLEGRGPPPSQQFMPLHF.

This sequence joins TRBV4-3 and TRBJ2-7; 9 bases are a match to TRBD2. The CDR3 length is 15 residues. With 4 bases clipped from V and 3 bases from J, the junction kept 7 bases outside the gene matches. Germline CDR1 is LGHNA and CDR2 is YSLEER. The CDR3 DNA sequence: TGCGCCAGCAGCCGTGGCGGACTAGCGAGCTACGAGCAGTACTTC. This translates into CASSRGGLASYEQYF.

The J gene is TRBJ1-5, the V gene TRBV11-2; D might be TRBD1 (6 bases). CDR3 length equals 14 residues. From germline, CDR1 is SGHAT and CDR2 FQNNGV. Deletions cut 5 bases from V and 6 bases from J, with 14 bases between. The CDR3 DNA is TGTGCCAGCAGCCCCAATGGGGGCGGTCAGCCCCAGCATTTT. Translation: CASSPNGGGQPQHF.

The chain recombines TRBV7-3 with TRBJ2-5; D perhaps matches TRBD2 (6 bases). Trimming removed 5 bases from V and 1 base from J, with 14 bases in between. The V gene's germline CDR1 is SGHTA and CDR2 FQGTGA. The CDR3 totals 15 residues. Here the CDR3 DNA reads TGTGCCAGCAGCCGCCGGGGAGGTTCCCAAGAGACCCAGTACTTC. Its protein is CASSRRGGSQETQYF.